Listed below are T cell receptor beta chains from one sample, sequenced in a study of blood T cell repertoires in COVID-19. Generated by immunoSEQ multiplex PCR, the TCRdb table keeps only in-frame clones and is missing some. The table lists about 110,000 clones, 76% of them singletons, with under 8% in the top ten. Material for sequencing was peripheral blood. The receptors shown here come from a man of 80 years or more with COVID-19, enrolled during active disease. The CDR3 runs from the conserved cysteine through the conserved F or W. The order of the fields is V gene, J gene, clone size, D gene, CDR3 protein, CDR3 DNA. D genes are given only for firm matches. For some rows the clone size is stated as once, few or many, or as a class when expanded; others skip it.

TRBV24-1	TRBJ1-2	-	-	CATSGDSNYGYTF	TGTGCCACCAGTGGTGACAGCAACTATGGCTACACCTTC
TRBV12-3/TRBV12-4	TRBJ1-1	few	-	CASSPLGRSEAFF	TGTGCCAGCAGTCCGCTCGGGAGGTCTGAAGCTTTCTTT
TRBV5-5	TRBJ2-5	-	-	CASSPTDWPAETQYF	TGTGCCAGCAGCCCGACCGACTGGCCCGCAGAGACCCAGTACTTC
TRBV13	TRBJ1-2	-	-	CASSPRGNYGYTF	TGTGCCAGCAGCCCCCGGGGTAACTATGGCTACACCTTC
TRBV6-5	TRBJ1-6	-	TRBD1	CASHNGQGDNSPLHF	TGTGCCAGCCACAACGGACAGGGGGATAATTCACCCCTCCACTTT
TRBV7-7	TRBJ2-5	once	TRBD1	CASSLRWGQGGQETQYF	TGTGCTAGCAGCTTACGCTGGGGACAGGGGGGCCAAGAGACCCAGTACTTC
TRBV28	TRBJ1-4	-	-	CASSSPQAGEEKLFF	TGTGCCAGCAGTTCCCCCCAGGCAGGGGAAGAAAAACTGTTTTTT
TRBV12-3/TRBV12-4	TRBJ1-1	-	-	CASRSQGAIEAFF	TGTGCCAGCAGATCACAGGGCGCTATTGAAGCTTTCTTT
TRBV5-1	TRBJ2-7	-	TRBD2	CASSLYQLAGGPGEQYF	TGCGCCAGCAGCTTGTATCAGCTAGCGGGAGGGCCGGGCGAGCAGTACTTC
TRBV5-1	TRBJ2-3	-	TRBD2	CASSLGTSSSTDTQYF	TGCGCCAGCAGCCTTGGGACTAGCAGTAGCACAGATACGCAGTATTTT
TRBV5-4	TRBJ1-2	-	TRBD1	CASSLGGPYRGPYGYTF	TGTGCCAGCAGCTTGGGGGGGCCCTACAGGGGGCCGTATGGCTACACCTTC
TRBV29-1	TRBJ2-1	-	TRBD2	CSVEDRLRIAGDNEQFF	TGCAGCGTTGAAGATCGTCTCCGGATAGCGGGAGATAATGAGCAGTTCTTC
TRBV6-6	TRBJ1-1	-	-	CASSYSTGGGTEAFF	TGTGCCAGCAGTTACTCGACTGGGGGCGGAACTGAAGCTTTCTTT
TRBV6-2/TRBV6-3	TRBJ2-7	-	-	CASSYSTRSSYEQYF	TGTGCCAGCAGTTACTCGACCAGGTCTTCCTACGAGCAGTACTTC
TRBV11-2	TRBJ2-5	-	TRBD1	CASSLDQPGQGEETQYF	TGTGCCAGCAGCTTAGATCAGCCCGGACAGGGGGAAGAGACCCAGTACTTC
TRBV6-4	TRBJ2-5	few	-	CASSVLFFGSKQETQYF	TGTGCCAGCAGTGTCTTATTTTTCGGGAGCAAGCAAGAGACCCAGTACTTC
TRBV19	TRBJ1-2	-	TRBD1	CASSDRGPGYTF	TGTGCCAGTTCCGACAGGGGGCCTGGCTACACCTTC
TRBV6-1	TRBJ2-3	-	TRBD2	CASSENGGETDTQYF	TGTGCCAGCAGTGAAAACGGGGGGGAGACAGATACGCAGTATTTT
TRBV6-2/TRBV6-3	TRBJ1-2	-	TRBD1	CASSSRAGQGFYGYTF	TGTGCCAGCAGTTCCCGGGCGGGACAGGGATTCTATGGCTACACCTTC
TRBV4-1	TRBJ2-2	-	TRBD2	CASSGRGIAGNTGELFF	TGCGCCAGCAGCGGGCGGGGGATAGCGGGGAACACCGGGGAGCTGTTTTTT
TRBV6-5	TRBJ1-2	-	-	CASNRDYGYTF	TGTGCCAGCAATCGTGACTATGGCTACACCTTC
TRBV18	TRBJ1-1	-	-	CASSPVAGLNTEAFF	TGTGCCAGCTCACCAGTGGCAGGGCTGAACACTGAAGCTTTCTTT
TRBV19	TRBJ1-1	-	TRBD1	CASSIDPRTGRRTEAFF	TGTGCCAGTAGTATAGACCCCCGGACAGGGCGAAGGACTGAAGCTTTCTTT
TRBV7-8	TRBJ2-1	few	TRBD2	CASSIGTSGFYNEQFF	TGTGCCAGCAGCATTGGGACTAGCGGTTTCTACAATGAGCAGTTCTTC
TRBV19	TRBJ2-7	-	-	CASSDDSSYEQYF	TGTGCCAGTAGTGATGACAGTTCCTACGAGCAGTACTTC
TRBV6-2/TRBV6-3	TRBJ2-5	once	-	CASSYRGAETQYF	TGTGCCAGCAGTTACCGGGGGGCGGAGACCCAGTACTTC
TRBV2	TRBJ2-2	-	TRBD1	CASSGQGTGELFF	TGTGCCAGCAGCGGACAGGGAACCGGGGAGCTGTTTTTT
TRBV27	TRBJ1-1	-	TRBD1	CASSPWGQVNTEAFF	TGTGCCAGCAGTCCCTGGGGACAGGTGAACACTGAAGCTTTCTTT
TRBV19	TRBJ1-1	-	TRBD1	CASSIGQGVEAFF	TGTGCCAGTAGTATTGGACAGGGGGTTGAAGCTTTCTTT
TRBV2	TRBJ2-5	few	-	CASSVRESQETQYF	TGTGCCAGCAGTGTTCGGGAGTCCCAAGAGACCCAGTACTTC
TRBV3-1/TRBV3-2	TRBJ1-2	-	-	CASSQDTRGYTF	TGTGCCAGCAGCCAAGATACCCGGGGCTACACCTTC
TRBV7-6	TRBJ2-5	-	-	CASSLAGDGETQYF	TGTGCCAGCAGCTTAGCAGGGGATGGAGAGACCCAGTACTTC
TRBV28	TRBJ2-1	few	TRBD2	CASSPRLARYNEQFF	TGTGCCAGCAGCCCAAGACTAGCGAGATACAATGAGCAGTTCTTC
TRBV6-5	TRBJ1-1	-	-	CASSYLGTGAEAFF	TGTGCCAGCAGTTACCTAGGGACGGGGGCTGAAGCTTTCTTT